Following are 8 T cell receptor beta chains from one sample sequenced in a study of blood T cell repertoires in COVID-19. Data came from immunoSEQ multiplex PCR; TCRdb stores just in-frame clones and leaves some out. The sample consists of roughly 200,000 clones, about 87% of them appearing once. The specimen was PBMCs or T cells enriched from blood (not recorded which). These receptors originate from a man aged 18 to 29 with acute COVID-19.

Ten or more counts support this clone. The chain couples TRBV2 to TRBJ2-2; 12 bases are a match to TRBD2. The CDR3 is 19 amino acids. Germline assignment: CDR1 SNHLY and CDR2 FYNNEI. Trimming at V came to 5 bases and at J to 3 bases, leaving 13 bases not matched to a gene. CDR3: CASSISLAGGPADTGELFF. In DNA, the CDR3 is TGTGCCAGCAGTATTAGCCTAGCGGGAGGGCCCGCGGACACCGGGGAGCTGTTTTTT.

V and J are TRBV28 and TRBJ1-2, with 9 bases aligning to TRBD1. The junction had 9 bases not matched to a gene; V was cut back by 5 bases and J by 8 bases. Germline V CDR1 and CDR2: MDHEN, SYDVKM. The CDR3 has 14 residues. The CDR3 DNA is TGTGCCAGCAGTCAGACAGGGGGAAGTAGGGGCTACACCTTC. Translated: CASSQTGGSRGYTF.

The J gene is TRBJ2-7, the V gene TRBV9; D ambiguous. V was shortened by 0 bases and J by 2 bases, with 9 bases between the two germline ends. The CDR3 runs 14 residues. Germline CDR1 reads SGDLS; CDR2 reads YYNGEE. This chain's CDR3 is CASSVAPGPYEQYF. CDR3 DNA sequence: TGTGCCAGCAGCGTAGCCCCAGGTCCCTACGAGCAGTACTTC.

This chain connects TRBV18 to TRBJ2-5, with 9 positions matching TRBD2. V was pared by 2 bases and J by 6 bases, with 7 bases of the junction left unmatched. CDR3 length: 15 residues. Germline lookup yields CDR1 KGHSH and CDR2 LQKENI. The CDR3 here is CASSPRLADGKTQYF. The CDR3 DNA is TGTGCCAGCTCACCAAGACTAGCGGACGGGAAGACCCAGTACTTC.

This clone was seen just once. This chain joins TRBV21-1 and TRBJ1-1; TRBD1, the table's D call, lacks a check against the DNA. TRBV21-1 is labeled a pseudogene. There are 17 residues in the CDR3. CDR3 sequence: CASSSRRGRGTGTEAFF. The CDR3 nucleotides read TGTGCCAGCAGCTCCCGTAGGGGTAGGGGAACCGGCACTGAAGCTTTCTTT.

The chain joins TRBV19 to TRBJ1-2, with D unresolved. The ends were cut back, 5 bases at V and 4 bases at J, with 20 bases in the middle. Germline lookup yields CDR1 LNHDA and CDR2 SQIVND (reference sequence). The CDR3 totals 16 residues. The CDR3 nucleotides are TGTGCCAGTAGTGCATCCTGGGGAGGGCGACTCTATGGCTACACCTTC. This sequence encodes CASSASWGGRLYGYTF.

The CDR3 protein is CASSPDTGSYNEQFF. CDR3 nucleotide sequence: TGTGCCAGCAGCCCCGACACTGGCTCCTACAATGAGCAGTTCTTC. This chain joins TRBV28 and TRBJ2-1; D remains ambiguous. The V end lost 6 bases, the J end lost 0 bases, and 12 bases lay between the germline ends. CDR3 length equals 15 residues. Per germline, CDR1 MDHEN and CDR2 SYDVKM.

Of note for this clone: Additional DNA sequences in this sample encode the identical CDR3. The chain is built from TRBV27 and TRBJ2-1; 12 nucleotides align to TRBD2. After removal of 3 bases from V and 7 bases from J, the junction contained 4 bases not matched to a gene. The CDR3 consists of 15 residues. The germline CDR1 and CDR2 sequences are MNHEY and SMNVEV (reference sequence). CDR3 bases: TGTGCCAGCAGTTTGGGGACTAGCGGGCGGAATGAGCAGTTCTTC. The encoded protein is CASSLGTSGRNEQFF.